This TCR beta chain stems from a study of blood T cell repertoires in COVID-19 (dated by TCRdb to the early 2020s). The study in broad terms: Samples from collaborators originated in the United States, Italy and Spain and spanned both the acute and convalescent phases of COVID-19. The material from the prospective study consisted of cDNA or gDNA derived from T cells, B-cell-depleted T cells, or PBMCs. Deeply sampled blood TCRbeta repertoires from subjects exposed to, actively infected with, or recovered from COVID-19 were included in the dataset. A freely available public database, intended as a resource for researchers studying the immune response to SARS-CoV-2, is where the repertoires were released. The samples were drawn from two sources: the first 160 participants of the ongoing ImmuneRACE study, and fewer than 1,500 subjects contributed by 6 global collaborators. A de-identified subject ID, COVID-19 status, age in years and sex were almost always included in the sample metadata. Where available, HLA class I and class II types were obtained from metadata supplied by the sample provider rather than from assay-based typing.

The immunoSEQ Assay, a bias-controlled multiplex PCR, was used to amplify TCRbeta CDR3 regions from genomic DNA. The paper's data handling went like this. Within the assay, amplification of reference gene primers was used to estimate how many nucleated cells each sample contained. To quantify the absolute abundance of each unique TCRbeta CDR3 rearrangement, sequence reads were collapsed and filtered. For each sample, productive Simpson clonality was calculated by taking the square root of Simpson's diversity index across productive rearrangements. TCRdb took over this immuneACCESS table, retaining in-frame rearrangements with V and J assigned. Such tables are incomplete; in checked studies, under half of the missing clones stem from an unresolved V gene, and the remainder is unexplained. V and J calls and clone size are given by that table; D and trimming were obtained from the DNA. The sample records about 180,000 clones, roughly 88% of which are singletons. 10% to 11% of the sample belongs to the ten largest clones.

What the research found in general, with its limitations: The amount of clinical and demographic metadata varied by source and participant and was provided uncurated.

The germline V gene encodes CDR1 MNHEY and CDR2 SVGEGT. The CDR3 numbers 15 residues from cysteine through phenylalanine. Only CDR3 DNA is held: 45 bases, read in frame from base 1. V is clipped by 2 bases and J by 2 bases, and the sequence between their germline boundaries is 13 bases long. The collaborating institutions used their own protocols to collect whole blood in K2EDTA tubes. For TCRbeta analysis, collaborators shipped samples as frozen whole blood, isolated PBMCs, or DNA extracted from either of those sample types. Worth noting for this clone: Its recognized antigen is unknown. Within one base of it there is no much larger clone, and no base qualities were kept.

The material sequenced was peripheral blood. The sequence is built from TRBV6-2 or TRBV6-3 and TRBJ2-7, and TRBD1 may be the D gene, going by 6 matching bases. The receptor was isolated from a human donor with active or convalescent COVID-19. The donor label of this sample is uncertain. Here is the DNA: TGTGCCAGCAGTTACAAGGGGACAACCGCCTACGAGCAGTACTTC. This encodes CASSYKGTTAYEQYF.